The rows below give T cell receptor beta chains drawn from one sample of a study of monozygotic twins with inflammatory bowel disease. TCRdb re-called the 5' RACE reads and catalogs CDR3 proteins one per entry, DNA excluded. In all, the sample yields about 380,000 distinct CDR3 sequences. Sequenced material: blood. All receptors come from a human donor with ulcerative colitis or Crohn's disease, or a healthy co-twin of an affected twin (not recorded which). Both conserved end residues are part of each CDR3.

cdr3_aa | cdr3_length | j_call | v_call
CASSLGNPETQYF | 13 | TRBJ2-5 | TRBV12-3/TRBV12-4
CASSSDRDSYEQYF | 14 | TRBJ2-7 | TRBV7-3
CASSPETESTPWDGELFF | 18 | TRBJ2-2 | TRBV27
CASSQVPSGGYQETQYF | 17 | TRBJ2-5 | TRBV4-1
CASSPIPGRINYGYTF | 16 | TRBJ1-2 | TRBV6-2/TRBV6-3
CASSGAGTYGYTF | 13 | TRBJ1-2 | TRBV27
CASRLPGQQETQYF | 14 | TRBJ2-5 | TRBV10-2
CASSLLPRQGASGELFF | 17 | TRBJ2-2 | TRBV7-3
CSATLGSGTQYF | 12 | TRBJ2-5 | TRBV20-1
CATSRYLPGRDNEKLFF | 17 | TRBJ1-4 | TRBV15
CATSSQRGYEQYF | 13 | TRBJ2-7 | TRBV15
CSAQRGDYNEQFF | 13 | TRBJ2-1 | TRBV20-1
CASSQVGTGLHEQYF | 15 | TRBJ2-7 | TRBV3-1
CAWSRSGGAFNEQFF | 15 | TRBJ2-1 | TRBV30
CASSYYLGPIYEQYF | 15 | TRBJ2-7 | TRBV6-5